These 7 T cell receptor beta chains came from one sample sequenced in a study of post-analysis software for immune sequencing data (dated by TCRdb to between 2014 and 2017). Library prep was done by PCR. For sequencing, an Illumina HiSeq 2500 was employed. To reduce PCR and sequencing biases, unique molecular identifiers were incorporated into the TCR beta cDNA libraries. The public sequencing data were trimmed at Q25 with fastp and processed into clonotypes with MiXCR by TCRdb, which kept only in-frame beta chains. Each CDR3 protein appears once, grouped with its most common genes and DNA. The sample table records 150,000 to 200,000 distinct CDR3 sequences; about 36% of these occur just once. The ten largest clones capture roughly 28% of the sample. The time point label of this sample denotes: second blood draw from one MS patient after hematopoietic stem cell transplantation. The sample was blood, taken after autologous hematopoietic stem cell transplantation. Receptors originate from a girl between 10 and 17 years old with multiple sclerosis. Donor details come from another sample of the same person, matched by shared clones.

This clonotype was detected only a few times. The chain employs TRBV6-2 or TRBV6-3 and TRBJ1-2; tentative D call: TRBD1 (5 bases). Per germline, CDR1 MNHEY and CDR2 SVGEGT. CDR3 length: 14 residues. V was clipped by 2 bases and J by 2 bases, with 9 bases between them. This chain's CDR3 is CASSYPTVNYGYTF. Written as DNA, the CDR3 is TGTGCCAGCAGTTACCCGACAGTAAACTATGGCTACACCTTC.

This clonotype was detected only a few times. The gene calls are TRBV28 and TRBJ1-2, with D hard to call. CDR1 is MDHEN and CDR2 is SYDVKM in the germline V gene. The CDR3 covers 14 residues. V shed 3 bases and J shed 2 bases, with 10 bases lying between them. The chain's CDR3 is CASSLGSVNYGYTF. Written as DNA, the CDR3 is TGTGCCAGCAGTTTGGGCAGTGTCAACTATGGCTACACCTTC.

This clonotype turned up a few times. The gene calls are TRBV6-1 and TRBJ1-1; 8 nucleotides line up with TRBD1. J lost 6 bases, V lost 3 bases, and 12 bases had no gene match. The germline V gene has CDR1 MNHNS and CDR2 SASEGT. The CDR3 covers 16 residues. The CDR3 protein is CASSERTGPFFPEAFF. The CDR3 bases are TGTGCCAGCAGTGAGAGGACAGGGCCGTTCTTTCCTGAAGCTTTCTTT.

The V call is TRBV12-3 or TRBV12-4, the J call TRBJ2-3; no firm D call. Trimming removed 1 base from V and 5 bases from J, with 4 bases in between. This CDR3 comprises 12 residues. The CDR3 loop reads CASSLEGDTQYF. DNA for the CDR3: TGTGCCAGCAGTTTAGAAGGAGATACGCAGTATTTT.

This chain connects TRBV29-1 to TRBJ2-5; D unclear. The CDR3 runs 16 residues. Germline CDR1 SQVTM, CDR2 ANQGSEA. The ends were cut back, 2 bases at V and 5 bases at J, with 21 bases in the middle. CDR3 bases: TGCAGCGTTGAAAAAGGTCTACCCATCAATGGGGAGACCCAGTACTTC. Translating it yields CSVEKGLPINGETQYF.

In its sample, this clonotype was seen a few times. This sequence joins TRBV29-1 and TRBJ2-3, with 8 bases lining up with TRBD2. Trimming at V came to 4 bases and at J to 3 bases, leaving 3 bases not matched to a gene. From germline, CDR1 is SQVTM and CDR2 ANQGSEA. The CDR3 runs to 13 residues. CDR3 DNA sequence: TGCAGCGTTGCCGGGAGGGTAACAGATACGCAGTATTTT. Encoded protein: CSVAGRVTDTQYF.

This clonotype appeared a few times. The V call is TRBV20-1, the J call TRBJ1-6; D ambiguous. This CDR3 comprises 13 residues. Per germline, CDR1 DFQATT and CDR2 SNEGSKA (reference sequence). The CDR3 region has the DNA TGCACCCCAAAACCTGGCTATAATTCACCCCTCCACTTT. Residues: CTPKPGYNSPLHF.